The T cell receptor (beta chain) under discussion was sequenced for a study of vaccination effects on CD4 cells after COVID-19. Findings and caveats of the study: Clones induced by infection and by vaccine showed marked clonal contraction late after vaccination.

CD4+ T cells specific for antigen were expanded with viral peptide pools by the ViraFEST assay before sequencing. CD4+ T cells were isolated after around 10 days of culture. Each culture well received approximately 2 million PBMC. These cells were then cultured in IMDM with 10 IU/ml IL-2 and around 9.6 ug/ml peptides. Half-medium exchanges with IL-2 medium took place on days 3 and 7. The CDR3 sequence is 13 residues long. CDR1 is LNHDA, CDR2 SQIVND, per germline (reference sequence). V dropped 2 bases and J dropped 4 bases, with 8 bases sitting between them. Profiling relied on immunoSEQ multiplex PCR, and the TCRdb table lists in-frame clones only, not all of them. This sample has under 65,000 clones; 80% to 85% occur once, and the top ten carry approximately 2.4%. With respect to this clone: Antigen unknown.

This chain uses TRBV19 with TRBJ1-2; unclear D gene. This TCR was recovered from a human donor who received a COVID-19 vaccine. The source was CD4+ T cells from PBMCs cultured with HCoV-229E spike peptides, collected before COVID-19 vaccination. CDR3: CASSIRRGYGYTF. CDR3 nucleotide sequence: TGTGCCAGTAGTATACGGCGGGGCTATGGCTACACCTTC.